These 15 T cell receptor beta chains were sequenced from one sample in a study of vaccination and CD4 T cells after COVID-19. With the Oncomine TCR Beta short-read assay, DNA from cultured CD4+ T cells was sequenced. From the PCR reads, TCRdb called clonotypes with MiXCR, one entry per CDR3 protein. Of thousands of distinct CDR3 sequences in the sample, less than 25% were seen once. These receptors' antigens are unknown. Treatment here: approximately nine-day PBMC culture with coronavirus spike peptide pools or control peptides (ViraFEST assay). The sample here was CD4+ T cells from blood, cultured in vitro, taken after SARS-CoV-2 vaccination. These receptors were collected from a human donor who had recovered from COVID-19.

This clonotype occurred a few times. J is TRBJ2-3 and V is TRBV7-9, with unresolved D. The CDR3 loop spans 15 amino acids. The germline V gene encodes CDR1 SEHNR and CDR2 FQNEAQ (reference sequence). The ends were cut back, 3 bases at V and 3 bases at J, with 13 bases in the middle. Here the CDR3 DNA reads TGTGCCAGCAGCTTCCGAGCTAGTTTGACAGATACGCAGTATTTT. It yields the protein CASSFRASLTDTQYF.

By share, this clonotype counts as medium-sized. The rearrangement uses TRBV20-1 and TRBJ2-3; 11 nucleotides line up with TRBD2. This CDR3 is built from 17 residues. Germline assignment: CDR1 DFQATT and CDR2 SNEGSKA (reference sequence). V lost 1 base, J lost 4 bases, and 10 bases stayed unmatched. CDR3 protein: CSARGPSGRRGSDTQYF. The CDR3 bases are TGCAGTGCTAGAGGACCTAGCGGGAGGCGAGGGTCAGATACGCAGTATTTT.

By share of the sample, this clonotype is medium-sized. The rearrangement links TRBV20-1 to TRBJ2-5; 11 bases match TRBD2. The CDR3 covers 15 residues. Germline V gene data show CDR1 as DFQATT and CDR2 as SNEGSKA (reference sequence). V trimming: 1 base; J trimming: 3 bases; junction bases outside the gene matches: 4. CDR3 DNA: TGCAGTGCTAGAGTGCGGGGACTAGCGGAAGAGACCCAGTACTTC. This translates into CSARVRGLAEETQYF.

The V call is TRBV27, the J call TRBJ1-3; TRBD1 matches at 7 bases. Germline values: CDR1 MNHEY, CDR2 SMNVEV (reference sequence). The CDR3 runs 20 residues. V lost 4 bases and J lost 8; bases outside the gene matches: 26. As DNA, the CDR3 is TGTGCCAGCAGTTCAGCCGTTAACACCGTACAGGGGCTCTCCGGGCACACCATATATTTT. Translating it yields CASSSAVNTVQGLSGHTIYF.

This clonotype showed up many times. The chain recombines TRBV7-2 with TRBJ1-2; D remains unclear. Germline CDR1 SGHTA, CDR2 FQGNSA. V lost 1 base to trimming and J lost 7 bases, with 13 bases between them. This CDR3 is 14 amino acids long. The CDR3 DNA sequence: TGTGCCAGCAGCTTAGGGCTGGGGATAGGTGGCTACACCTTC. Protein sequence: CASSLGLGIGGYTF.

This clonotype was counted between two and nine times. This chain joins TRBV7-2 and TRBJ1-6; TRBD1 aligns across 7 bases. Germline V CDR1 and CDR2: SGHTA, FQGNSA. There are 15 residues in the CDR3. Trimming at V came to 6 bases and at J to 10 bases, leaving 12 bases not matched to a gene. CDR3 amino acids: CASSLQGIGASPLHF. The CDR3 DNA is TGTGCCAGCAGTTTACAGGGGATTGGAGCCTCACCCCTCCACTTT.

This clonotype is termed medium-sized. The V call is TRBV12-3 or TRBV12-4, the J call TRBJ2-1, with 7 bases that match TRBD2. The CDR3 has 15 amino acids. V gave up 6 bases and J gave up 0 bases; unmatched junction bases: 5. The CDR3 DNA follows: TGTGCCAGCAGCTTGGGAGGGAGCTCCTACAATGAGCAGTTCTTC. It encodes CASSLGGSSYNEQFF.

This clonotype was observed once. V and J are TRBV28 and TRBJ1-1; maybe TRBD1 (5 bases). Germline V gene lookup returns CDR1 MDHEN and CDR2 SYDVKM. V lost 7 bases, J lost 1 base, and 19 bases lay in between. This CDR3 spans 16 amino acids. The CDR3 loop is CASTSTPGTGNTEAFF. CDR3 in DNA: TGTGCCAGCACCTCGACCCCGGGGACGGGGAACACTGAAGCTTTCTTT.

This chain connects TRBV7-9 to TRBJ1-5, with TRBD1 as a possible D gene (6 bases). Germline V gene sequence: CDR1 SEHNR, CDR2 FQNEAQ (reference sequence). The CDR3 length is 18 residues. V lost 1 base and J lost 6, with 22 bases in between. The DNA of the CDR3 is TGTGCCAGCAGCTTAGGAGGTCGCGGGGGAGCCAGGGGTCAGCCCCAGCATTTT. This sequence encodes CASSLGGRGGARGQPQHF.

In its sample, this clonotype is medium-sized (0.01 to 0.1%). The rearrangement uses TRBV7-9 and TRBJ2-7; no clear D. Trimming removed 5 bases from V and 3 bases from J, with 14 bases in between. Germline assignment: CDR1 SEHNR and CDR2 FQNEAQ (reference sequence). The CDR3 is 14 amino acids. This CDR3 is CASSLLDGFYEQYF. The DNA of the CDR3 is TGTGCCAGCAGCCTTCTCGACGGATTCTACGAGCAGTACTTC.

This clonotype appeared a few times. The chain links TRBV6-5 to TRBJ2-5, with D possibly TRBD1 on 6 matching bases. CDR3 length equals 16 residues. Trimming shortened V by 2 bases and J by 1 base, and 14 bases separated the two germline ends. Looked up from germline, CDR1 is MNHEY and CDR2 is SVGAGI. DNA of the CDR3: TGTGCCAGCAGTTACCCTCTTCAGGACAGCCAAGAGACCCAGTACTTC. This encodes CASSYPLQDSQETQYF.

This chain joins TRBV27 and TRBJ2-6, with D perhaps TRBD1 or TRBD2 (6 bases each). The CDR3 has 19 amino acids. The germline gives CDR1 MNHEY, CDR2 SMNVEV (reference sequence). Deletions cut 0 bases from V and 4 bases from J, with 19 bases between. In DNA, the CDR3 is TGTGCCAGCAGTTTATCCGGGGGCGGAATTCCGGTAGGGGCCAACGTCCTGACTTTC. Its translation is CASSLSGGGIPVGANVLTF.

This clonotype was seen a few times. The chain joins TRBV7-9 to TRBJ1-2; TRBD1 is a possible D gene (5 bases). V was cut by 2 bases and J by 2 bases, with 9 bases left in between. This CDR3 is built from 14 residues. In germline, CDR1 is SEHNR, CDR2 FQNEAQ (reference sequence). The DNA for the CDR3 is TGTGCCAGCAGCTTATCACCAGGGAACTATGGCTACACCTTC. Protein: CASSLSPGNYGYTF. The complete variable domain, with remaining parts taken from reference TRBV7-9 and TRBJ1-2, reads DTGVSQNPRHKITKRGQNVTFRCDPISEHNRLYWYRQTLGQGPEFLTYFQNEAQLEKSRLLSDRFSAERPKGSFSTLEIQRTEQGDSAMYLCASSLSPGNYGYTFGSGTRLTVV.

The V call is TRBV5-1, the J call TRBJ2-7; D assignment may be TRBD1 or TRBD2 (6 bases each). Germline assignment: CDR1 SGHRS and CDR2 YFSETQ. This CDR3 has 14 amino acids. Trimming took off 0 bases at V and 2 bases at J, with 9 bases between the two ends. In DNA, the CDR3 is TGCGCCAGCAGCTTGGTGGGGGGCACCTACGAGCAGTACTTC. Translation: CASSLVGGTYEQYF.

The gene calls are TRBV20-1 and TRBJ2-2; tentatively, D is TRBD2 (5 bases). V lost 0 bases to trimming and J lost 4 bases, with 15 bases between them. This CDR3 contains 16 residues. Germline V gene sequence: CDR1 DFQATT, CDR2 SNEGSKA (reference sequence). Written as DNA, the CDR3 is TGCAGTGCTAGAGATCCCGGCCCACGGGGCACCGGGGAGCTGTTTTTT. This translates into CSARDPGPRGTGELFF.